The TCR beta chain described here comes from a study of Graves' ophthalmopathy and Graves' hyperthyroidism. About the research overall: Before any treatment was given, at initial diagnosis, peripheral blood was collected.

RNA transcripts served as template for amplifying TCR beta CDR3 sequences. An opening RT-PCR round employed HTBI primers and preceded a second-round multiplex PCR. TCRdb passed the multiplex PCR reads through MiXCR, listing each CDR3 protein once. The sample carries around 50,000 distinct CDR3 sequences, around 50% recorded once. This clonotype was detected ten times or more. Its antigen is not known. Regarding the study as a whole: Most expanded thyroid clonotypes above 0.001 frequency also appeared in blood.

A diagnosis was made from clinical symptoms together with serum thyroxine, TRAb, thyroid ultrasound and orbital computed tomography. Germline V gives CDR1 MRHNA, CDR2 SNTAGT. This CDR3 spans 15 amino acids. V was clipped by 0 bases and J by 4 bases, with 12 bases between them. This TCR was recovered from an adult man with Graves' ophthalmopathy. The V gene is TRBV6-4, the J gene TRBJ1-2; D is uncertain. Sample: peripheral blood. The CDR3 protein is CASSDSYSDPYGYTF. In DNA form, the CDR3 reads TGTGCCAGCAGTGACTCGTATTCGGACCCCTATGGCTACACCTTC.